The 10 T cell receptor beta chains reported below all come from one sample, sequenced in a study of early T cells in non-severe SARS-CoV-2 infection. TCRdb itself ran the 5' RACE reads through MiXCR, one entry per CDR3 protein. The sample lists about 33,000 distinct CDR3 sequences, about 5% occurring once. The material sequenced was whole blood. Source of these receptors: an adult who was a healthcare worker with PCR-confirmed SARS-CoV-2 infection or an uninfected control (not recorded which).

This clonotype came up a few times. This chain joins TRBV20-1 and TRBJ2-1; D not certain. The CDR3 totals 15 residues. CDR1 and CDR2 (germline): DFQATT, SNEGSKA (reference sequence). Trimming cost V 1 base and J 4 bases, with 14 bases left between them. DNA of the CDR3: TGCAGTGCTAGAGGCGTCGTCGTCTTGTACAATGAGCAGTTCTTC. Amino acid sequence: CSARGVVVLYNEQFF.

At least ten counts were recorded for this clonotype. This chain connects TRBV29-1 to TRBJ2-5; a possible D gene is TRBD1 (5 bases). CDR3 length: 14 residues. CDR1 is SQVTM and CDR2 is ANQGSEA in the germline V gene. V shed 4 bases and J shed 5 bases, with 17 bases lying between them. Here the CDR3 DNA reads TGCAGCGTTGTAGGGGCTTCATCGTCTGAGACCCAGTACTTC. Its translation is CSVVGASSSETQYF.

The chain couples TRBV13 to TRBJ1-1, with TRBD1 matching over 11 bases. V was clipped by 3 bases and J by 4 bases; unmatched bases: 4. Germline V gene sequence: CDR1 PRHDT, CDR2 FYEKMQ (reference sequence). The CDR3 length is 15 residues. CDR3 DNA sequence: TGTGCCAGCAGCTTCTGGACAGGGGGCGGCACTGAAGCTTTCTTT. Protein sequence: CASSFWTGGGTEAFF. Full variable domain (missing parts from reference TRBV13 and TRBJ1-1): AAGVIQSPRHLIKEKRETATLKCYPIPRHDTVYWYQQGPGQDPQFLISFYEKMQSDKGSIPDRFSAQQFSDYHSELNMSSLELGDSALYFCASSFWTGGGTEAFFGQGTRLTVV.

The rearrangement links TRBV19 to TRBJ2-4; D perhaps matches TRBD1 (5 bases). Germline V gene sequence: CDR1 LNHDA, CDR2 SQIVND (reference sequence). CDR3 length: 17 amino acids. Trimming removed 3 bases at V and 4 bases at J, with 19 bases between. The CDR3 loop reads CASSIILIDRIKNIQYF. The CDR3, as DNA: TGTGCCAGTAGTATCATACTCATCGACAGAATTAAAAACATTCAGTACTTC.

Ten or more counts support this clonotype. The rearrangement links TRBV3-1 to TRBJ2-6; either TRBD1 or TRBD2 may fit D (5 bases each). Germline CDR1 LGHDT, CDR2 YNNKEL (reference sequence). Trimming took 1 base from V and 0 from J, leaving 13 bases between them. This CDR3 has 18 residues. Here the CDR3 reads CASSQVSGGSSGANVLTF. The CDR3 bases are TGTGCCAGCAGCCAAGTCTCTGGGGGTTCCTCTGGGGCCAACGTCCTGACTTTC.

The chain combines TRBV6-2 or TRBV6-3 with TRBJ1-5; D not resolved. This CDR3 has 14 residues. With 4 bases removed from V and 7 bases from J, the gap between germline ends came to 14 bases. CDR1 is MNHEY and CDR2 is SVGEGT in the germline V gene. CDR3 sequence reads: CASSLGRQGQPQHF. Written as DNA, the CDR3 is TGTGCCAGCAGTTTGGGTAGGCAAGGGCAGCCCCAGCATTTT.

The chain employs TRBV20-1 and TRBJ1-3; maybe TRBD1 (5 bases). Trimming left V 7 bases short and J 3 bases short, with 13 bases between. The CDR3 length is 13 residues. Germline V gene sequence: CDR1 DFQATT, CDR2 SNEGSKA (reference sequence). CDR3 coding DNA: TGCAGTGTCGCCAGGGAAAATGGAAACACCATATATTTT. It specifies CSVARENGNTIYF.

V usage is TRBV18 and J usage is TRBJ2-6; D call uncertain. Germline V CDR1 and CDR2: KGHSH, LQKENI. The CDR3 consists of 17 residues. The V and J ends lost 5 bases and 0 bases respectively, with 14 bases between them. CDR3 protein: CASSESQTYSGANVLTF. The CDR3 bases are TGTGCCAGCTCAGAATCTCAAACCTACTCTGGGGCCAACGTCCTGACTTTC.

This clonotype occurred many times. The chain couples TRBV12-3 or TRBV12-4 to TRBJ1-2, with TRBD1 as a possible D gene (6 bases). The length of the CDR3 is 16 residues. V lost 6 bases and J 4 bases, leaving 21 bases between the germline ends. In DNA form, the CDR3 reads TGTGCCAGCAGCCCCGACCTGGACAGAACCAGCTATGGCTACACCTTC. As protein: CASSPDLDRTSYGYTF.

The chain recombines TRBV11-3 with TRBJ2-3; a weak D match, TRBD2 (5 bases). Trimming shortened V by 1 base and J by 8 bases, and 13 bases separated the two germline ends. Germline loops: CDR1 SGHNT, CDR2 YENEEA. CDR3 length: 14 amino acids. CDR3 sequence: CASSLGPIGGTQYF. DNA for the CDR3: TGTGCCAGCAGCTTAGGCCCCATCGGAGGTACGCAGTATTTT.